One T cell receptor beta chain is described in this entry. Antigen: not known. TCR alpha and TCR beta cDNA libraries with sample barcodes and UMIs came from 5'RACE using constant-segment primers. Via MiXCR, TCRdb re-called the 5' RACE reads, giving one row per CDR3 protein. This sample has 300,000 to 350,000 distinct CDR3 sequences, with approximately 19% found just once. These data are taken from a study of T-cell memory formation after mild COVID-19. CDR3 length equals 15 residues. Trimming stripped 3 bases from V and 4 bases from J, with 16 bases between. Germline CDR1 and CDR2: DFQATT and SNEGSKA (reference sequence). Study-wide results and limits: Pre-infection memory carried some responding clones, suggesting that cross-reactive memory joined. A second wave expanding day 15 to 37 was CD4+-biased; contracting clones were balanced.

Sequenced material: PBMCs or a T cell subset sorted from them (not recorded which). The TCR sequence derives from a man between 18 and 29 years old who had mild COVID-19 (a few samples of this study predate the infection). Cell type and time point are not known. This rearrangement joins TRBV20-1 to TRBJ2-1; D perhaps matches TRBD1 (5 bases). CDR3 region: CSASSPQRGYNEQFF. In nucleotides, the CDR3 is TGCAGTGCTAGTTCACCCCAAAGGGGTTACAATGAGCAGTTCTTC.